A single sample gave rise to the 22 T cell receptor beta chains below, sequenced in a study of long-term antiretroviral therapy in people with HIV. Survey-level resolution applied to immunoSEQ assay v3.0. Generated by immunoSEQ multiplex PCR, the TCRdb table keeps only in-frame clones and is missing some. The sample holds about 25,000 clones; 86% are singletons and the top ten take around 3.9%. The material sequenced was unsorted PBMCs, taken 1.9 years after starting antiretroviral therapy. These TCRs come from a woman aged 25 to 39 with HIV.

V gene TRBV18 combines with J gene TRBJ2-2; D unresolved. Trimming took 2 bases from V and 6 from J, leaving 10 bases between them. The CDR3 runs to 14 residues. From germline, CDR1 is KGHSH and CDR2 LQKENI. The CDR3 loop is CASSPGVMAGELFF. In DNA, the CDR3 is TGTGCCAGCTCACCAGGAGTTATGGCCGGGGAGCTGTTTTTT.

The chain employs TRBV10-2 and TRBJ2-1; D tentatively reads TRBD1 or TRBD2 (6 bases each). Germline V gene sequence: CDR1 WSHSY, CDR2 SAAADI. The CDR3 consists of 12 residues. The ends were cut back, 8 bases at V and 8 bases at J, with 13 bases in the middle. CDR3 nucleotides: TGCGCCAGCGCACAGGGAGGTGATGAGCAGTTCTTC. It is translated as CASAQGGDEQFF.

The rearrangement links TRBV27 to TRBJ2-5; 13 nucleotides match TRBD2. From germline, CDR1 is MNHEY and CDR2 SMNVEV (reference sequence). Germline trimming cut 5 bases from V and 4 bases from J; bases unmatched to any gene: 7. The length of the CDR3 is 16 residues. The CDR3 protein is CASSESTSGGLETQYF. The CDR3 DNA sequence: TGTGCCAGCAGTGAATCGACTAGCGGGGGGCTAGAGACCCAGTACTTC.

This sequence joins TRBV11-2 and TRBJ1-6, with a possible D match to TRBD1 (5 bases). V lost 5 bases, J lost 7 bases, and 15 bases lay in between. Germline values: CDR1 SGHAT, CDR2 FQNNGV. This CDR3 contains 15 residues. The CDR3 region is CASSLSDSSNSPLHF. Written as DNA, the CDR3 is TGTGCCAGCAGCCTCAGCGACAGCTCCAATTCACCCCTCCACTTT. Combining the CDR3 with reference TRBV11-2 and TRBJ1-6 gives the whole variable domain EAGVAQSPRYKIIEKRQSVAFWCNPISGHATLYWYQQILGQGPKLLIQFQNNGVVDDSQLPKDRFSAERLKGVDSTLKIQPAKLEDSAVYLCASSLSDSSNSPLHFGNGTRLTVT.

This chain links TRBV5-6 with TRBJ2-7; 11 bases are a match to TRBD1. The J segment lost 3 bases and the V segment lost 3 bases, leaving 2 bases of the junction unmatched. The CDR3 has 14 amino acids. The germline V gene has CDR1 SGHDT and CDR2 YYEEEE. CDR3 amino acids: CASSWDRGDYEQYV. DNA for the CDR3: TGTGCCAGCAGCTGGGACAGGGGGGACTACGAGCAGTACGTC.

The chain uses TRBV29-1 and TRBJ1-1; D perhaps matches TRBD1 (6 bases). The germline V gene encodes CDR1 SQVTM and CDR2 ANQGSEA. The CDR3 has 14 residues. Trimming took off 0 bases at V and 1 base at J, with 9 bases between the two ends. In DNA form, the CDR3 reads TGCAGCGTTGAAGACATACAGGGGAACACTGAAGCTTTCTTT. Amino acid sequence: CSVEDIQGNTEAFF. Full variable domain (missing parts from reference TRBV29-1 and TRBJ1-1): SAVISQKPSRDICQRGTSLTIQCQVDSQVTMMFWYRQQPGQSLTLIATANQGSEATYESGFVIDKFPISRPNLTFSTLTVSNMSPEDSSIYLCSVEDIQGNTEAFFGQGTRLTVV.

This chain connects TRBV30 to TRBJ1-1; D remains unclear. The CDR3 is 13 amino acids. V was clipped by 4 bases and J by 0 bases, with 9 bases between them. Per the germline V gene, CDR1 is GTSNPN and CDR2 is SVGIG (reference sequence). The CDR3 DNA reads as TGTGCCTGGACTTTGGACTTGAACACTGAAGCTTTCTTT. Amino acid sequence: CAWTLDLNTEAFF. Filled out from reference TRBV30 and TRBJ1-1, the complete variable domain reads SQTIHQWPATLVQPVGSPLSLECTVEGTSNPNLYWYRQAAGRGLQLLFYSVGIGQISSEVPQNLSASRPQDRQFILSSKKLLLSDSGFYLCAWTLDLNTEAFFGQGTRLTVV.

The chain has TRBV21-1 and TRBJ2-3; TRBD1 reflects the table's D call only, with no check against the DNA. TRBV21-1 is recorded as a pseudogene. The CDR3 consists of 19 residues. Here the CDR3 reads CASSKGDRGKDHPIDTQYF. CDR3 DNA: TGTGCCAGCAGCAAAGGGGACAGGGGTAAAGATCACCCGATAGATACGCAGTATTTT.

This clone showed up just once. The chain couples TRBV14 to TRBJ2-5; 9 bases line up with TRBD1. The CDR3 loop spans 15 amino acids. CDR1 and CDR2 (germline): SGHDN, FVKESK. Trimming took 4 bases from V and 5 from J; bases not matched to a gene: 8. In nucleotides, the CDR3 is TGTGCCAGCAGCCGACCCGACAGGGGGGGCGAGACCCAGTACTTC. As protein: CASSRPDRGGETQYF.

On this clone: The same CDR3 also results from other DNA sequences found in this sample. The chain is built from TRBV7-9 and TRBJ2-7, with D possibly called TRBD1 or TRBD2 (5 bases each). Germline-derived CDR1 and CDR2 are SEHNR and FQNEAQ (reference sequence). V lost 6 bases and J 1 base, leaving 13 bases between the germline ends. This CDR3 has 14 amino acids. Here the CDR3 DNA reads TGTGCCAGCAGTTTTACCGGGACGTCCTACGAGCAGTACGTC. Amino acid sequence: CASSFTGTSYEQYV.

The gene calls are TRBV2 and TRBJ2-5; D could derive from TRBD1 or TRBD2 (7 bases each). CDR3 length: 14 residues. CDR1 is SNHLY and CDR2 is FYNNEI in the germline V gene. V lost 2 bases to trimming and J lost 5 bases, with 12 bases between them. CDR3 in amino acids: CASSEYQGGETQYF. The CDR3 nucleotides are TGTGCCAGCAGTGAATACCAGGGGGGGGAGACCCAGTACTTC.

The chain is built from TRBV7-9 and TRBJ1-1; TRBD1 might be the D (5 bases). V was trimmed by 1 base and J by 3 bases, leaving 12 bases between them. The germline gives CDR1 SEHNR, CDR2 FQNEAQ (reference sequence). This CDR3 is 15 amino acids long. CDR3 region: CASSLGAGQYTEAFF. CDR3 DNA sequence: TGTGCCAGCAGCTTAGGTGCAGGGCAATACACTGAAGCTTTCTTT.

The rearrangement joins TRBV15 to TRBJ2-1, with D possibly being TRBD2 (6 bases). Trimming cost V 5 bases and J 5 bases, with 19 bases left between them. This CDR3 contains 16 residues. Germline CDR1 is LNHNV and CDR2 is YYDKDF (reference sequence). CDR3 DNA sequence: TGTGCCACCAGCGCACCCGGGACTTGGTACGACAATGAGCAGTTCTTC. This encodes CATSAPGTWYDNEQFF.

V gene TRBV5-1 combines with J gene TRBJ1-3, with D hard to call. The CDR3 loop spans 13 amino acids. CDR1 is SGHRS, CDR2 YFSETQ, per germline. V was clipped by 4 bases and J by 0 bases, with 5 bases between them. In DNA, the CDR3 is TGCGCCAGCAGCACAGACTCTGGAAACACCATATATTTT. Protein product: CASSTDSGNTIYF.

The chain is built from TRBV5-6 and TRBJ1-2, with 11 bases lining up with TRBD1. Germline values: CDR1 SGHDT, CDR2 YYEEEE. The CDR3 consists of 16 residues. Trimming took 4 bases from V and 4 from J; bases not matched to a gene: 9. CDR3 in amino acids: CASSSEDRGRVYGYTF. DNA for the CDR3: TGTGCCAGCAGCAGCGAGGACAGGGGGCGCGTCTATGGCTACACCTTC.

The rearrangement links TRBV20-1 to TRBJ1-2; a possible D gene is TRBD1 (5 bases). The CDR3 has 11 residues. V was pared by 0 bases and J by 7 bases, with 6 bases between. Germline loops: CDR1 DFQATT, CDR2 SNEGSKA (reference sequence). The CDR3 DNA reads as TGCAGTGCTAGAGAGGGGGGTGGCTACACCTTC. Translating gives CSAREGGGYTF.

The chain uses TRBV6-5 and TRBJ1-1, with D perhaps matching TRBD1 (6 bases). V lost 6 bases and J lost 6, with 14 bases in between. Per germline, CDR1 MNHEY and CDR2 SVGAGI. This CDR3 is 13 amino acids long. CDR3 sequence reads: CASSLGGGAEAFF. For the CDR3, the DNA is TGTGCCAGCAGCCTAGGCGGGGGCGCTGAAGCTTTCTTT.

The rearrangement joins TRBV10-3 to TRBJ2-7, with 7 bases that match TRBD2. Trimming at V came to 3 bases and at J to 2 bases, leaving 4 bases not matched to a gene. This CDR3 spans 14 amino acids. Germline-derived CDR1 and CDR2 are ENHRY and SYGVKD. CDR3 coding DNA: TGTGCCATCAGTGACGGGGGGAAGGCCTACGAGCAGTACTTC. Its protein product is CAISDGGKAYEQYF.

The CDR3 here is CASSFPTQGRPEAFF. The DNA of the CDR3 is TGTGCCAGCAGCTTCCCGACACAGGGCCGCCCTGAAGCTTTCTTT. V is TRBV11-2 and J is TRBJ1-1; weak D call: TRBD1 (6 bases). CDR3 length: 15 amino acids. Trimming took off 3 bases at V and 6 bases at J, with 17 bases between the two ends. CDR1 SGHAT and CDR2 FQNNGV come from the germline V gene.

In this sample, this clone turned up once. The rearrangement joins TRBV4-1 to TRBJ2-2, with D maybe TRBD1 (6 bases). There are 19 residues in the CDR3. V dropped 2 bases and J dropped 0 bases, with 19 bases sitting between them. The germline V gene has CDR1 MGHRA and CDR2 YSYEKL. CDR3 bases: TGCGCCAGCAGCCAACCAGGGGTATGGAGGCGGTCGAACACCGGGGAGCTGTTTTTT. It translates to CASSQPGVWRRSNTGELFF.

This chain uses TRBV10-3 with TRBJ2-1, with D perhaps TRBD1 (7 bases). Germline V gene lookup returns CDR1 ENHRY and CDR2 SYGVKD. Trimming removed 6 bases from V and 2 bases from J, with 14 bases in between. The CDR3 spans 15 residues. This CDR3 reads CAISGGQSAYNEQFF. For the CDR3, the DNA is TGTGCCATCAGCGGGGGACAGTCGGCCTACAATGAGCAGTTCTTC.

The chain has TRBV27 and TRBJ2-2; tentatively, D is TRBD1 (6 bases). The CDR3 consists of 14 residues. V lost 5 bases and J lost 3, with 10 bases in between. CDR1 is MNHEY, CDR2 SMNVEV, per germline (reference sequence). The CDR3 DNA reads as TGTGCCAGCAGTAACCAGGGGTACACCGGGGAGCTGTTTTTT. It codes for CASSNQGYTGELFF.